The 9 T cell receptor beta chains in this list originate from one sample, sequenced in a study of cytomegalovirus exposure and HLA in healthy donors. Sequencing was performed with immunoSEQ multiplex PCR; in TCRdb, only in-frame clones are kept and a portion is missing. The sample lists about 170,000 clones, around 96% occurring once. Sequenced: PBMCs. These receptors originate from a woman aged 18-35 years in good health and CMV-seronegative.

This chain uses TRBV13 with TRBJ2-7; D possibly corresponds to TRBD2 (5 bases). Trimming removed 5 bases at V and 4 bases at J, with 15 bases between. The germline V gene encodes CDR1 PRHDT and CDR2 FYEKMQ (reference sequence). The CDR3 contains 14 residues. The CDR3 sequence: CASSPRYGGYEQYF. CDR3 coding DNA: TGTGCCAGCAGCCCCCGCTATGGAGGATACGAGCAGTACTTC.

V is TRBV19 and J is TRBJ1-5; D not certain. Germline values: CDR1 LNHDA, CDR2 SQIVND (reference sequence). This CDR3 has 12 residues. The ends were cut back, 8 bases at V and 4 bases at J, with 9 bases in the middle. CDR3 coding DNA: TGTGCCAGTTCAATCGGTAATCAGCCCCAGCATTTT. It yields the protein CASSIGNQPQHF.

The chain carries TRBV19 and TRBJ1-2, with no clear D. CDR3 length equals 15 residues. Trimming shortened V by 0 bases and J by 4 bases, and 12 bases separated the two germline ends. Germline-derived CDR1 and CDR2 are LNHDA and SQIVND (reference sequence). DNA for the CDR3: TGTGCCAGTAGTATAGATCGTTGGCAGGCCTATGGCTACACCTTC. It translates to CASSIDRWQAYGYTF.

The chain links TRBV5-1 to TRBJ2-7; 8 bases are a match to TRBD1. The CDR3 consists of 14 residues. From germline, CDR1 is SGHRS and CDR2 YFSETQ. V trimming: 3 bases; J trimming: 3 bases; junction bases outside the gene matches: 5. The CDR3 here is CASSSLDRVYEQYF. The CDR3 nucleotides are TGCGCCAGCAGCTCCCTGGACAGGGTCTACGAGCAGTACTTC.

The gene calls are TRBV19 and TRBJ1-5, with TRBD1 as a possible D gene (6 bases). Per the germline V gene, CDR1 is LNHDA and CDR2 is SQIVND (reference sequence). The CDR3 sequence is 16 residues long. V lost 5 bases to trimming and J lost 1 base, with 15 bases between them. Here the CDR3 reads CASSLAGGGSNQPQHF. In DNA form, the CDR3 reads TGTGCCAGTAGTTTGGCTGGGGGCGGGAGCAATCAGCCCCAGCATTTT.

This clone was counted once. The J gene is TRBJ2-5, the V gene TRBV5-6; 10 bases are shared with TRBD2. J lost 5 bases, V lost 3 bases, and 7 bases had no gene match. Germline lookup yields CDR1 SGHDT and CDR2 YYEEEE. The CDR3 length is 15 residues. The DNA of the CDR3 is TGTGCCAGCAGCTCCCGACTAGCGGGTGAGGAGACCCAGTACTTC. As protein: CASSSRLAGEETQYF.

This chain uses TRBV2 with TRBJ1-1; perhaps TRBD1 as D (5 bases). V lost 7 bases and J 5 bases, leaving 11 bases between the germline ends. Germline-derived CDR1 and CDR2 are SNHLY and FYNNEI. The CDR3 is 12 amino acids. In nucleotides, the CDR3 is TGTGCCAGCAACCAGGGTGGTACTGAAGCTTTCTTT. It specifies CASNQGGTEAFF.

This clone appeared a single time. V is TRBV9 and J is TRBJ2-5; D gene unclear. In germline, CDR1 is SGDLS, CDR2 YYNGEE. V dropped 0 bases and J dropped 4 bases, with 13 bases sitting between them. CDR3 size: 15 residues. The CDR3 loop is CASSVETFPAETQYF. For the CDR3, the DNA is TGTGCCAGCAGCGTAGAGACATTCCCTGCAGAGACCCAGTACTTC.

This clone has only one observation. The rearrangement joins TRBV7-9 to TRBJ2-3, with 8 bases matching TRBD2. Losses at the gene ends were 3 bases for V and 3 bases for J; bases not matched to a gene: 5. This CDR3 is 15 amino acids long. Germline V gives CDR1 SEHNR, CDR2 FQNEAQ (reference sequence). The CDR3 DNA sequence: TGTGCCAGCAGCTTGGGACTAGACACGACAGATACGCAGTATTTT. It yields the protein CASSLGLDTTDTQYF.